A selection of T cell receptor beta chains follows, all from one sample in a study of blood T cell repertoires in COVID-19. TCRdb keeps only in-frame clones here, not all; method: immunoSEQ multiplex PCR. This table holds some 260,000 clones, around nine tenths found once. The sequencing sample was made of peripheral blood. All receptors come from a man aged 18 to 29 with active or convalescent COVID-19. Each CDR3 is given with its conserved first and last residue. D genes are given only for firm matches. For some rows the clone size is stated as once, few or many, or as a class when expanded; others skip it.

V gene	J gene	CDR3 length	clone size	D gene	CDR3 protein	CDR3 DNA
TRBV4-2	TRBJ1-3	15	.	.	CASSHYSSSGNTIYF	TGTGCCAGCAGCCATTACAGTTCCTCTGGAAACACCATATATTTT
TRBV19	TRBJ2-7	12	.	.	CASSRGHYEQYF	TGTGCCAGTAGTAGGGGACACTACGAGCAGTACTTC
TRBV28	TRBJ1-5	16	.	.	CASKIAPVAPNQPQHF	TGTGCCAGCAAAATAGCCCCTGTTGCTCCCAATCAGCCCCAGCATTTT
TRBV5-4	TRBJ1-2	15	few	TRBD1	CASSYRQGTPNSYTF	TGTGCCAGCAGCTATCGACAGGGGACTCCTAATAGCTACACCTTC
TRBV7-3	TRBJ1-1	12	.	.	CASSGGTTEAFF	TGTGCCAGCTCCGGCGGGACCACTGAAGCTTTCTTT
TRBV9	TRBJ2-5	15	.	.	CASSVEWGGEETQYF	TGTGCCAGCAGCGTAGAGTGGGGGGGCGAGGAGACCCAGTACTTC
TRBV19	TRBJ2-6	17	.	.	CASSRQAVGAGANVLTF	TGTGCCAGTAGCCGACAGGCAGTCGGGGCCGGGGCCAACGTCCTGACTTTC
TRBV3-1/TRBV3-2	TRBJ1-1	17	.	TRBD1	CASSQTGTGLSNTEAFF	TGTGCCAGCAGCCAGACCGGGACAGGGCTCTCGAACACTGAAGCTTTCTTT
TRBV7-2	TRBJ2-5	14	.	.	CASSLVTHQETQYF	TGTGCCAGCAGCTTAGTCACACACCAAGAGACCCAGTACTTC
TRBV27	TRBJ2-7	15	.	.	CASSFFPGASGEQYF	TGTGCCAGCAGTTTTTTCCCGGGAGCTTCGGGGGAGCAGTACTTC
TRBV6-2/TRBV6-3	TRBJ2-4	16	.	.	CASSYSVVPTVQIQYF	TGTGCCAGCAGTTACAGCGTCGTCCCGACAGTACAAATTCAGTACTTC
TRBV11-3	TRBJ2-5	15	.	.	CASSLGESGKETQYF	TGTGCCAGCAGCTTAGGAGAAAGCGGAAAAGAGACCCAGTACTTC
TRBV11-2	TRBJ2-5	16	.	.	CASSLAWGPEGETQYF	TGTGCCAGCAGCTTAGCTTGGGGGCCCGAAGGGGAGACCCAGTACTTC
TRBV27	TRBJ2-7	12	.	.	CASSSLSGEQYF	TGTGCCAGCAGTTCCTTGTCGGGCGAGCAGTACTTC
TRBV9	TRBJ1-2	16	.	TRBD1	CTSSLRGQGDNYGYTF	TGTACCAGCAGCCTACGAGGACAGGGGGATAACTATGGCTACACCTTC
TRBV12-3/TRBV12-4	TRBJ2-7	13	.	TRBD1	CASSQRDRGQQYF	TGTGCCAGCAGCCAAAGGGACAGGGGGCAGCAGTACTTC
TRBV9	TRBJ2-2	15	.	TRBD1	CASAPGQGLSGELFF	TGTGCCAGTGCTCCGGGACAGGGGCTTTCCGGGGAGCTGTTTTTT
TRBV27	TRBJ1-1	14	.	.	CASSYIDRNTEAFF	TGTGCCAGCAGTTACATAGACAGGAACACTGAAGCTTTCTTT
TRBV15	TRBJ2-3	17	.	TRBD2	CATSGEGTGRTGDTQYF	TGTGCCACCAGCGGGGAGGGGACTGGAAGAACTGGAGATACGCAGTATTTT
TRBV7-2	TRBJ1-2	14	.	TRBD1	CASSYRTGNYGYTF	TGTGCCAGCAGCTACCGGACAGGAAACTATGGCTACACCTTC
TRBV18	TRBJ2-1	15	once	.	CASSLSGFSYNEQFF	TGTGCCAGCTCACTTAGCGGATTCTCCTACAATGAGCAGTTCTTC
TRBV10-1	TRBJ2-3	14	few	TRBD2	CASSDSGVADTQYF	TGCGCCAGCAGTGATAGCGGGGTCGCAGATACGCAGTATTTT
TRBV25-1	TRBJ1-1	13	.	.	CASSLQGYTEAFF	TGTGCCAGCAGCTTACAGGGTTACACTGAAGCTTTCTTT
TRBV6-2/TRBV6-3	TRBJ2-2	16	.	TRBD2	CASSYYPSGRTGELFF	TGTGCCAGCAGTTATTATCCTAGCGGGAGAACCGGGGAGCTGTTTTTT
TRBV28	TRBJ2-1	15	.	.	CASSFPGNYYNEQFF	TGTGCCAGCAGTTTTCCGGGGAACTACTACAATGAGCAGTTCTTC
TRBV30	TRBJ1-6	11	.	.	CAWSSNSPLHF	TGTGCCTGGAGCAGTAATTCACCCCTCCACTTT
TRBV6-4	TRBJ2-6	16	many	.	CASSGTGNSGANVLTF	TGTGCCAGCAGTGGCACAGGTAACTCTGGGGCCAACGTCCTGACTTTC
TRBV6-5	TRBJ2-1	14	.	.	CASSRDFLSNEQFF	TGTGCCAGCAGCCGGGACTTCCTTTCGAATGAGCAGTTCTTC
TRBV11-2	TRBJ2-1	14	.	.	CASSFPSSYNEQFF	TGTGCCAGCAGCTTTCCGAGCTCCTACAATGAGCAGTTCTTC
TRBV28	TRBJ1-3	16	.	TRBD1	CASSFTGDISGNTIYF	TGTGCCAGCAGTTTTACAGGGGATATTTCTGGAAACACCATATATTTT